The 14 T cell receptor beta chains presented below share a single source sample, sequenced in a study of T-cell memory formation after mild COVID-19. One entry per CDR3 protein, called by TCRdb with MiXCR from the 5' RACE reads. The sample lists approximately 390,000 distinct CDR3 sequences; 16% were seen once. The sequencing sample was made of PBMCs or a T cell subset sorted from them (not recorded which). The receptors were sampled from a man between 18 and 29 years old who had mild COVID-19 (a few samples of this study predate the infection). Cell type and time point are not known.

This clonotype was recorded only once. The V and J genes are TRBV9 and TRBJ2-3; 11 bases are shared with TRBD2. Germline CDR1 SGDLS, CDR2 YYNGEE. The length of the CDR3 is 15 residues. The junction had 5 bases not matched to a gene; V was cut back by 2 bases and J by 6 bases. The CDR3 DNA sequence: TGTGCCAGCAGCGTCCTAGCGGGGGGTGTGGATACGCAGTATTTT. This gives the protein CASSVLAGGVDTQYF.

V gene TRBV10-2 combines with J gene TRBJ2-3; 9 nucleotides match TRBD2. V trimming: 3 bases; J trimming: 6 bases; junction bases outside the gene matches: 7. The V gene's germline CDR1 is WSHSY and CDR2 SAAADI. The CDR3 covers 15 residues. CDR3 protein: CASSDAGGLRDTQYF. The CDR3 DNA is TGCGCCAGCAGTGACGCGGGGGGGCTCCGGGATACGCAGTATTTT.

The genes are TRBV3-1 and TRBJ1-4; unclear D gene. The germline V and J ends were trimmed by 5 bases and 6 bases, with 10 bases remaining between them. CDR1 and CDR2 (germline): LGHDT, YNNKEL (reference sequence). This CDR3 spans 13 amino acids. CDR3 loop: CASSSGFHEKLFF. The CDR3 nucleotides are TGTGCCAGCAGCTCGGGATTTCATGAAAAACTGTTTTTT.

The chain carries TRBV7-3 and TRBJ2-5; a possible D gene is TRBD2 (7 bases). Germline V lookup: CDR1 SGHTA, CDR2 FQGTGA. CDR3 length: 14 amino acids. V shed 5 bases and J shed 5 bases, with 15 bases lying between them. The DNA for the CDR3 is TGTGCCAGCAGCCGAGGGGGGGATCCTGAGACCCAGTACTTC. This translates into CASSRGGDPETQYF.

This clonotype was observed a few times. The chain links TRBV10-3 to TRBJ2-7; D is possibly TRBD2 (5 bases). This CDR3 spans 14 amino acids. Trimming took off 0 bases at V and 12 bases at J, with 18 bases between the two ends. The V gene's germline CDR1 is ENHRY and CDR2 SYGVKD. CDR3 DNA: TGTGCCATCAGTGAGTCAAACGGAGGAGAAGACTTGTACTTC. Its protein product is CAISESNGGEDLYF.

This clonotype was found a few times. The rearrangement uses TRBV12-3 or TRBV12-4 and TRBJ1-5; TRBD1 might be the D (5 bases). With 5 bases removed from V and 7 bases from J, the gap between germline ends came to 21 bases. The CDR3 loop spans 16 amino acids. Written as DNA, the CDR3 is TGTGCCAGCAGTCCCCCCTGGGCAGGGCATAGGCAGCCCCAGCATTTT. It yields the protein CASSPPWAGHRQPQHF.

This clonotype was detected only a few times. The rearrangement uses TRBV12-3 or TRBV12-4 and TRBJ1-1; 8 positions match TRBD1. J gave up 7 bases and V 3 bases, and 7 bases lay outside the gene matches. This CDR3 contains 14 residues. The CDR3 protein is CASSFTGGRGEAFF. CDR3 in DNA: TGTGCCAGCAGTTTTACAGGGGGACGAGGTGAAGCTTTCTTT.

This clonotype was detected ten times or more. CDR3 in amino acids: CASGSSTDTQYF. The CDR3 coding sequence is TGTGCCAGCGGGTCTAGCACAGATACGCAGTATTTT. This rearrangement joins TRBV7-9 to TRBJ2-3; D is ambiguous. The CDR3 totals 12 residues. The germline V gene has CDR1 SEHNR and CDR2 FQNEAQ (reference sequence). The germline V and J ends were trimmed by 8 bases and 0 bases, with 6 bases remaining between them.

The V gene is TRBV6-1, the J gene TRBJ1-2; D is unresolved. This CDR3 is built from 12 residues. V was trimmed by 3 bases and J by 1 base, leaving 3 bases between them. Germline lookup yields CDR1 MNHNS and CDR2 SASEGT. Here the CDR3 reads CASSDLNYGYTF. CDR3 bases: TGTGCCAGCAGTGACCTTAACTATGGCTACACCTTC.

The chain couples TRBV9 to TRBJ2-7; D may be TRBD2 (7 bases). Trimming left V 4 bases short and J 3 bases short, with 17 bases between. The germline CDR1 and CDR2 sequences are SGDLS and YYNGEE. The length of the CDR3 is 15 residues. CDR3 nucleotides: TGTGCCAGCAGCTCTGAGGGGGGGGCCGACTACGAGCAGTACTTC. This gives the protein CASSSEGGADYEQYF.

The chain recombines TRBV4-1 with TRBJ2-3; 8 bases fit TRBD2. The V gene end was trimmed by 2 bases and the J gene end by 4 bases; junction bases not matched to a gene: 11. This CDR3 region has 17 residues. The germline CDR1 and CDR2 sequences are MGHRA and YSYEKL. CDR3 nucleotides: TGCGCCAGCAGCCAACCCGAGGGACTAGTGTTCGCAGATACGCAGTATTTT. It is translated as CASSQPEGLVFADTQYF.

The genes are TRBV20-1 and TRBJ2-5; weak D call: TRBD2 (6 bases). CDR3 length: 13 residues. The germline V gene has CDR1 DFQATT and CDR2 SNEGSKA (reference sequence). In DNA, the CDR3 is TGCAGAGCCTCCCGAGCGGGCGAAGAGACCCAGTACTTC. Translation gives CRASRAGEETQYF.

This clonotype was detected a few times. The gene calls are TRBV5-1 and TRBJ1-3, with D hard to call. Germline-derived CDR1 and CDR2 are SGHRS and YFSETQ. The CDR3 is 15 amino acids. Trimming removed 4 bases from V and 2 bases from J, with 13 bases in between. As DNA, the CDR3 is TGCGCCAGCAGCCCGACGGACCCGCCTGGAAACACCATATATTTT. It is translated as CASSPTDPPGNTIYF.

This clonotype was counted only a few times. The chain recombines TRBV10-3 with TRBJ2-1, with D perhaps matching TRBD2 (6 bases). CDR3 length: 15 residues. V shed 4 bases and J shed 6 bases, with 16 bases lying between them. Germline V CDR1 and CDR2: ENHRY, SYGVKD. CDR3 protein: CAISGQAGLTNEQFF. In DNA, the CDR3 is TGTGCCATCAGTGGGCAAGCGGGTCTGACCAATGAGCAGTTCTTC.